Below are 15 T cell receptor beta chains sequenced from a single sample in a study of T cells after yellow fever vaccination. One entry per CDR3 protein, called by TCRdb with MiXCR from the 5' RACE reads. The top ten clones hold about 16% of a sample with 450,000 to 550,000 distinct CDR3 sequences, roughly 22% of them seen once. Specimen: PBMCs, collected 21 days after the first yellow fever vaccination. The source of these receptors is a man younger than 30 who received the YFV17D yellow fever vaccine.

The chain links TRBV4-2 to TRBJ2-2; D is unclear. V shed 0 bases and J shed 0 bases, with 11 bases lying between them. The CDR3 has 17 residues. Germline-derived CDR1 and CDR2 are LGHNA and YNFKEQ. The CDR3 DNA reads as TGTGCCAGCAGCCAAGAATATGGGTCCACGAACACCGGGGAGCTGTTTTTT. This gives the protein CASSQEYGSTNTGELFF.

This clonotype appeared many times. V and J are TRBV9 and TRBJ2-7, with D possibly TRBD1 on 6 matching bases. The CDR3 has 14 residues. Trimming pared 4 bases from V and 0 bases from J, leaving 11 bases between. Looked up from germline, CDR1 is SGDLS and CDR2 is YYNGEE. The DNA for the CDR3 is TGTGCCAGCAGCCCCGGGACATCCTCCTACGAGCAGTACTTC. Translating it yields CASSPGTSSYEQYF.

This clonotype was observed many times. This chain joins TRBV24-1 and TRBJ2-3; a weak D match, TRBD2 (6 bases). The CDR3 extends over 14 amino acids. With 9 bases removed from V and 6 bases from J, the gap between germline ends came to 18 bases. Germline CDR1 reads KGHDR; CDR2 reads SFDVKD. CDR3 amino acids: CATASAGLTDTQYF. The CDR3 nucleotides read TGTGCCACCGCTTCGGCCGGACTAACGGATACGCAGTATTTT.

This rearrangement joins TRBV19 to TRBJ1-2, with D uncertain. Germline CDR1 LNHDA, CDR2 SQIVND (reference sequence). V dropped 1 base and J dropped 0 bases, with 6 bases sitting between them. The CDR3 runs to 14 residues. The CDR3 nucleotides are TGTGCCAGTAGTATAGTCGGCGCTAACTATGGCTACACCTTC. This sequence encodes CASSIVGANYGYTF.

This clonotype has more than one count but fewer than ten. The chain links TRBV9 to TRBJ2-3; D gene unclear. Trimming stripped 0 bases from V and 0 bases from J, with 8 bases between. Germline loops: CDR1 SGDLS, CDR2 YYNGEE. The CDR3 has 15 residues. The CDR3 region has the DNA TGTGCCAGCAGCGTAGGGGTACGTAGCACAGATACGCAGTATTTT. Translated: CASSVGVRSTDTQYF.

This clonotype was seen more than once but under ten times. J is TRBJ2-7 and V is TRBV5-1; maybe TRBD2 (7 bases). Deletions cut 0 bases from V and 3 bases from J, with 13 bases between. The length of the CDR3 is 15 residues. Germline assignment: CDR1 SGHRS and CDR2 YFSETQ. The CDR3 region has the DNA TGCGCCAGCAGCTTGGGTCGGGGGGCCGACTACGAGCAGTACTTC. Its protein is CASSLGRGADYEQYF.

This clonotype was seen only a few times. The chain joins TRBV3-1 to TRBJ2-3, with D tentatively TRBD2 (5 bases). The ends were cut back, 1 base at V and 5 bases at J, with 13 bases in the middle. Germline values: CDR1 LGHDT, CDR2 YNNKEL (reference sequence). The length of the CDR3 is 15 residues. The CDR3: CASSQGGSGIDTQYF. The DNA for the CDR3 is TGTGCCAGCAGCCAAGGTGGTTCCGGGATAGATACGCAGTATTTT.

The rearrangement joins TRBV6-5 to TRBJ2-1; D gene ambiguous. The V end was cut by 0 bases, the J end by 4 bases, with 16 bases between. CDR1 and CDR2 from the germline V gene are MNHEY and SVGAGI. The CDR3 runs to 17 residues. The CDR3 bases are TGTGCCAGCAGTTACTCGATTGGTGGGCCAGATTACAATGAGCAGTTCTTC. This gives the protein CASSYSIGGPDYNEQFF.

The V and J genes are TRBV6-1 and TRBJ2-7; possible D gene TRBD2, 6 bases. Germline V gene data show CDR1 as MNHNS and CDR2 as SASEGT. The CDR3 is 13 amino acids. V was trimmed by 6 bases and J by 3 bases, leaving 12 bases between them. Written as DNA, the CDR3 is TGTGCCAGCAGACCGGGACTGTTCTACGAGCAGTACTTC. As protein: CASRPGLFYEQYF.

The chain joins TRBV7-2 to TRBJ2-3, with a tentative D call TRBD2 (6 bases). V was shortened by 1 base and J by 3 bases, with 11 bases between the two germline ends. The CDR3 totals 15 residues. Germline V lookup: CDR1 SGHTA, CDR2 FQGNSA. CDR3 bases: TGTGCCAGCAGCTTAGACGGGGGAGTGACAGATACGCAGTATTTT. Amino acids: CASSLDGGVTDTQYF.

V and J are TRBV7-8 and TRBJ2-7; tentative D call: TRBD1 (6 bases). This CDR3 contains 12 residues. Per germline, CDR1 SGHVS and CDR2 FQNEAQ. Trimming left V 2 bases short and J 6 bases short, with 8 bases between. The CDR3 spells CASSLPGAEQYV. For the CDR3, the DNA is TGTGCCAGCAGCTTACCAGGGGCCGAGCAGTACGTC.

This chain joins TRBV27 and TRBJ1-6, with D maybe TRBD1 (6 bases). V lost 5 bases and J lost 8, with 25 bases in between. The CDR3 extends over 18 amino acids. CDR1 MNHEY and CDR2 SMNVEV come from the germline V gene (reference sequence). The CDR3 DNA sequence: TGTGCCAGCAGTCGCAGCAGCCGCAGAGGGGGGGCTGATTCACCCCTCCACTTT. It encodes CASSRSSRRGGADSPLHF.

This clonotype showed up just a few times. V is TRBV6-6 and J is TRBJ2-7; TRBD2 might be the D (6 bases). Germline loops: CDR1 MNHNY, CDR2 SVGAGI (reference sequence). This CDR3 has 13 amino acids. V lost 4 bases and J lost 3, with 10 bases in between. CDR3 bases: TGTGCCAGCAGTTCTGCGGGGCTCTACGAGCAGTACTTC. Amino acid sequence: CASSSAGLYEQYF.

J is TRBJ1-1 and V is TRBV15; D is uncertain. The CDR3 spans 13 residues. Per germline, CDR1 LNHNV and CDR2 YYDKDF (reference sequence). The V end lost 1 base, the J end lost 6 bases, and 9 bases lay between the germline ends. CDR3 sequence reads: CATSRVRGAEAFF. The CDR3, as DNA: TGTGCCACCAGCAGAGTAAGAGGAGCTGAAGCTTTCTTT.

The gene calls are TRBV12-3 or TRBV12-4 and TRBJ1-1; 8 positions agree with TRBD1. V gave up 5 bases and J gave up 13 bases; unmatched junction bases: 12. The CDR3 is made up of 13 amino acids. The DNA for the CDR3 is TGTGCCAGCAGTGGACAGGGAGGGTCGTCGGATTTCTTT. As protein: CASSGQGGSSDFF.